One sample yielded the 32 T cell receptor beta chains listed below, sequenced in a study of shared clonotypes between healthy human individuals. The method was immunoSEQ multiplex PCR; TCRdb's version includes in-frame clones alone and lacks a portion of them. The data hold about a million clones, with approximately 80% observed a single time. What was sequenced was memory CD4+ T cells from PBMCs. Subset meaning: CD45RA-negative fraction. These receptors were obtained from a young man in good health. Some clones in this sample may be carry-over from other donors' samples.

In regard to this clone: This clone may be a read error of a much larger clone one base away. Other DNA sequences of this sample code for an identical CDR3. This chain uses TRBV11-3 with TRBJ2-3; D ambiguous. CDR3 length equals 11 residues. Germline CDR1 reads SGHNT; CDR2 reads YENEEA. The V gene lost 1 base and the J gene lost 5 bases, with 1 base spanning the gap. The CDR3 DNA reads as TGTGCCAGCAGCTTAGGAGATACGCAGTATTTT. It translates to CASSLGDTQYF.

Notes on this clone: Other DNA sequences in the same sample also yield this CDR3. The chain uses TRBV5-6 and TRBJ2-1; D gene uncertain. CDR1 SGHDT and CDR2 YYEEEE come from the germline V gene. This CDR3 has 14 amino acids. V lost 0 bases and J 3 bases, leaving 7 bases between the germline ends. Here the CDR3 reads CASSLVGSYNEQFF. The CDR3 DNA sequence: TGTGCCAGCAGCTTGGTGGGTAGCTACAATGAGCAGTTCTTC.

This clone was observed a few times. For the CDR3, the DNA is TGTGCCAGCTGTCTCCTTGGGACTAGCGGGGCGGATACGCAGTATTTT. It codes for CASCLLGTSGADTQYF. This rearrangement joins TRBV7-9 to TRBJ2-3; TRBD2 aligns across 13 bases. CDR1 is SEHNR, CDR2 FQNEAQ, per germline (reference sequence). The CDR3 runs 16 residues. V lost 8 bases, J lost 6 bases, and 11 bases stayed unmatched. Drawing the rest from reference TRBV7-9 and TRBJ2-3, the complete variable domain is DTGVSQNPRHKITKRGQNVTFRCDPISEHNRLYWYRQTLGQGPEFLTYFQNEAQLEKSRLLSDRFSAERPKGSFSTLEIQRTEQGDSAMYLCASCLLGTSGADTQYFGPGTRLTVL.

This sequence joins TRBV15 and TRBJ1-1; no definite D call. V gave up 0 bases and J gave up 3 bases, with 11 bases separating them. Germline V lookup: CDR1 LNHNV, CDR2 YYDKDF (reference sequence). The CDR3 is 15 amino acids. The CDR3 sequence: CATSREPGWDTEAFF. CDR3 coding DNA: TGTGCCACCAGCAGAGAACCGGGTTGGGACACTGAAGCTTTCTTT.

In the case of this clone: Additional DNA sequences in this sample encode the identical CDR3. The CDR3, as DNA: TGTGCCAGCTCGCCGGGACTAGCGGGAGCCTACAATGAGCAGTTCTTC. Protein: CASSPGLAGAYNEQFF. This chain connects TRBV18 to TRBJ2-1; 14 positions match TRBD2. Losses at the gene ends were 6 bases for V and 2 bases for J; bases not matched to a gene: 3. Germline-derived CDR1 and CDR2 are KGHSH and LQKENI. The CDR3 totals 16 residues.

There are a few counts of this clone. Here the CDR3 DNA reads TGTGCCAGCAGTGGATTGGGACAAGCCACAGATACGCAGTATTTT. It is translated as CASSGLGQATDTQYF. V usage is TRBV27 and J usage is TRBJ2-3; D possibly corresponds to TRBD1 (6 bases). From germline, CDR1 is MNHEY and CDR2 SMNVEV (reference sequence). Trimming left V 5 bases short and J 2 bases short, with 14 bases between. This CDR3 is 15 amino acids long.

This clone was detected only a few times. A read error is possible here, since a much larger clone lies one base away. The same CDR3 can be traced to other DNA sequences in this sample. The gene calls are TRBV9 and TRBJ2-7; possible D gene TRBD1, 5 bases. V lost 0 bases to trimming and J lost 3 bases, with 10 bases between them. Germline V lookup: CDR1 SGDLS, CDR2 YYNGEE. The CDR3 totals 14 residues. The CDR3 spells CASSVGDRGYEQYF. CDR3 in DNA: TGTGCCAGCAGCGTAGGGGATAGGGGCTACGAGCAGTACTTC. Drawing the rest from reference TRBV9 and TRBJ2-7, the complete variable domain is DSGVTQTPKHLITATGQRVTLRCSPRSGDLSVYWYQQSLDQGLQFLIQYYNGEERAKGNILERFSAQQFPDLHSELNLSSLELGDSALYFCASSVGDRGYEQYFGPGTRLTVT.

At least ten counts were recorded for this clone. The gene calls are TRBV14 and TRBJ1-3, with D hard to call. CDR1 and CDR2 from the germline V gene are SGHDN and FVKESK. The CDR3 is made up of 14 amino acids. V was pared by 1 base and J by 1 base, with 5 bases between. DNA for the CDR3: TGTGCCAGCAGCCAAGTGGTGTCTGGAAACACCATATATTTT. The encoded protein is CASSQVVSGNTIYF.

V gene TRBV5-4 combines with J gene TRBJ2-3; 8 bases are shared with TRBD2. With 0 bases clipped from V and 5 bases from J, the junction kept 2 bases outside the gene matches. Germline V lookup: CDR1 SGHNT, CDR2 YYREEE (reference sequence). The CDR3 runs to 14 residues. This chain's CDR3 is CASSLAGGIDTQYF. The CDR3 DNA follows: TGTGCCAGCAGCTTGGCGGGAGGGATAGATACGCAGTATTTT.

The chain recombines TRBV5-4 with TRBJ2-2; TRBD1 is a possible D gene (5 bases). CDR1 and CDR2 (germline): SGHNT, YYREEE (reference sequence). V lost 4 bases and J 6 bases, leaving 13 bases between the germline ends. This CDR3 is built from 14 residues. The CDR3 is CASSRPGSPGELFF. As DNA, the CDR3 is TGTGCCAGCAGCCGGCCAGGGTCCCCCGGGGAGCTGTTTTTT. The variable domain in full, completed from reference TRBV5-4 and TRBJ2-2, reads ETGVTQSPTHLIKTRGQQVTLRCSSQSGHNTVSWYQQALGQGPQFIFQYYREEENGRGNFPPRFSGLQFPNYSSELNVNALELDDSALYLCASSRPGSPGELFFGEGSRLTVL.

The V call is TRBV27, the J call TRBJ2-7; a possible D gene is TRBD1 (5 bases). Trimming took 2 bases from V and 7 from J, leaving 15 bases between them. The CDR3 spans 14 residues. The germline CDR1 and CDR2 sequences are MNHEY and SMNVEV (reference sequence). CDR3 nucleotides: TGTGCCAGCAGTTTACAGGCAGGAAGGGGAGAGCAGTACTTC. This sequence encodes CASSLQAGRGEQYF.

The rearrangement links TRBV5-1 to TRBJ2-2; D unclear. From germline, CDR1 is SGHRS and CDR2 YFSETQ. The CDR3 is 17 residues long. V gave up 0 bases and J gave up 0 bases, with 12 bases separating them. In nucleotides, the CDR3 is TGCGCCAGCAGCTTGGGCCCTAGGGCTGCGAACACCGGGGAGCTGTTTTTT. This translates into CASSLGPRAANTGELFF.

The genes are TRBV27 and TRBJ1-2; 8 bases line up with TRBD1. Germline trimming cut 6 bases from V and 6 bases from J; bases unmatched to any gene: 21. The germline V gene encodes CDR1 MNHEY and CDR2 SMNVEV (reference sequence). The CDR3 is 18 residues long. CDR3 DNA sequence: TGTGCCAGCAGGTCAGTTTCGCAGGGGGCGCGGAAATCTGATGGCTACACCTTC. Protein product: CASRSVSQGARKSDGYTF.

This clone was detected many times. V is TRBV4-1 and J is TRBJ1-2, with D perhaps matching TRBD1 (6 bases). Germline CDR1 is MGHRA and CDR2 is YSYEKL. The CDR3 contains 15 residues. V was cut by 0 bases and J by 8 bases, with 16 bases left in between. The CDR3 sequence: CASSQERTGLAGYTF. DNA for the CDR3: TGCGCCAGCAGCCAAGAAAGAACAGGGCTCGCGGGCTACACCTTC.

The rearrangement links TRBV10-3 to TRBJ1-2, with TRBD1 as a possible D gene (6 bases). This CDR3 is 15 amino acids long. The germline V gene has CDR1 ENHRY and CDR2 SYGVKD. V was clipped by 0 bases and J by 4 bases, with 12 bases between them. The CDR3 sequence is CAISESSGGGYGYTF. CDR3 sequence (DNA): TGTGCCATCAGTGAGTCGAGTGGGGGCGGCTATGGCTACACCTTC.

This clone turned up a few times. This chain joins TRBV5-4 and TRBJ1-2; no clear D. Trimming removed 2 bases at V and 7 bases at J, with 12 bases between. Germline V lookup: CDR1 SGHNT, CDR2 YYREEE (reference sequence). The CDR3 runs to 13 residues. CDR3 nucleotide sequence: TGTGCCAGCAGCTTCCCCCGAGTCGGTGGCTACACCTTC. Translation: CASSFPRVGGYTF.

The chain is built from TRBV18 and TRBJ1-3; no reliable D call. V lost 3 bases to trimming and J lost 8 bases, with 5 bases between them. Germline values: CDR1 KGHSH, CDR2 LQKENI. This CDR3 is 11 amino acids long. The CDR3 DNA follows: TGTGCCAGCTCACCCGGAGACACCATATATTTT. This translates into CASSPGDTIYF.

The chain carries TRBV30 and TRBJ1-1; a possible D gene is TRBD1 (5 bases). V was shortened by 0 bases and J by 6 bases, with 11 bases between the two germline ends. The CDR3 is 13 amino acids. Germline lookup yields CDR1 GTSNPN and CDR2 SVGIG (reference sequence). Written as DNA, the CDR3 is TGTGCCTGGAGTGTAAGTGGGGCAGCTGAAGCTTTCTTT. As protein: CAWSVSGAAEAFF.

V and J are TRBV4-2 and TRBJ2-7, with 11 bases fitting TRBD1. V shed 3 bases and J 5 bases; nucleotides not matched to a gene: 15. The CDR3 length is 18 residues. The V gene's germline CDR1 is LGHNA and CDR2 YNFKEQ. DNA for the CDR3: TGTGCCAGCAGCCATCCGCCCGGTTGGGGGGACAGGGGGGACGAGCAGTACTTC. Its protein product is CASSHPPGWGDRGDEQYF.

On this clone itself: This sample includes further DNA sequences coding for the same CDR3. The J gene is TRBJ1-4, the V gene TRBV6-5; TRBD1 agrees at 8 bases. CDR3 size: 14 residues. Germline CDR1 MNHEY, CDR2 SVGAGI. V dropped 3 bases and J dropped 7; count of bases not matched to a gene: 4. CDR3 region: CASSYTGGGEKLFF. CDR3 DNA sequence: TGTGCCAGCAGTTATACAGGGGGAGGTGAAAAACTGTTTTTT.

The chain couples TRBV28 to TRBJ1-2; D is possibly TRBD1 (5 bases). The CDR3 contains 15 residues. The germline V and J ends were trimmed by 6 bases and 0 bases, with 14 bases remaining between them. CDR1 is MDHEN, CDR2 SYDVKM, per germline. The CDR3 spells CASRSDSGANYGYTF. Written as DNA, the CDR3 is TGTGCCAGCAGATCTGACAGTGGAGCTAACTATGGCTACACCTTC.

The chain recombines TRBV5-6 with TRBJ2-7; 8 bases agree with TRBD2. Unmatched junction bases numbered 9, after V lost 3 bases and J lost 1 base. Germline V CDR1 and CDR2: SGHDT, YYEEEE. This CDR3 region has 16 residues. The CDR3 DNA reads TGTGCCAGCAGCTCTTTGGGGCGGGGGGAATCCTACGAGCAGTACTTC. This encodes CASSSLGRGESYEQYF.

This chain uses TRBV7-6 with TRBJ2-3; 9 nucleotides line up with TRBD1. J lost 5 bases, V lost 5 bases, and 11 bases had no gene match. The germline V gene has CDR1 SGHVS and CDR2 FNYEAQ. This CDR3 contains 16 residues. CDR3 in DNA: TGTGCCAGCAGCCGCCAACAGGGGGCATCGATAGATACGCAGTATTTT. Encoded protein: CASSRQQGASIDTQYF. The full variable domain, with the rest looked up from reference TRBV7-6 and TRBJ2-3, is GAGVSQSPRYKVTKRGQDVALRCDPISGHVSLYWYRQALGQGPEFLTYFNYEAQQDKSGLPNDRFSAERPEGSISTLTIQRTEQRDSAMYRCASSRQQGASIDTQYFGPGTRLTVL.

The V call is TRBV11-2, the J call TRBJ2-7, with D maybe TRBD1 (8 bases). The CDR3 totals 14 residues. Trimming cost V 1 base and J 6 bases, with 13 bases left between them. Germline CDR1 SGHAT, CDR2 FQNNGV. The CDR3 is CASSLAYRGGEQYF. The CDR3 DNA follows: TGTGCCAGCAGCTTAGCTTACAGGGGGGGCGAGCAGTACTTC.

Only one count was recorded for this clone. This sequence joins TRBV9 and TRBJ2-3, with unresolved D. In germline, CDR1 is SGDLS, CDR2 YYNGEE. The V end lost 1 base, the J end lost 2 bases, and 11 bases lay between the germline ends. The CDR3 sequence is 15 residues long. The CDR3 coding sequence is TGTGCCAGCAGCGTAACGGGCGCTAACACAGATACGCAGTATTTT. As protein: CASSVTGANTDTQYF. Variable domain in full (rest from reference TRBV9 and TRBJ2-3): DSGVTQTPKHLITATGQRVTLRCSPRSGDLSVYWYQQSLDQGLQFLIQYYNGEERAKGNILERFSAQQFPDLHSELNLSSLELGDSALYFCASSVTGANTDTQYFGPGTRLTVL.

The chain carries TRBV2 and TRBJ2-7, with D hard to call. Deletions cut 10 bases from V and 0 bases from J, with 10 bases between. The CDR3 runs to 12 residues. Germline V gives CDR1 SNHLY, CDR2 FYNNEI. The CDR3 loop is CAIGRSSYEQYF. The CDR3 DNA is TGTGCCATCGGACGGAGCTCCTACGAGCAGTACTTC.

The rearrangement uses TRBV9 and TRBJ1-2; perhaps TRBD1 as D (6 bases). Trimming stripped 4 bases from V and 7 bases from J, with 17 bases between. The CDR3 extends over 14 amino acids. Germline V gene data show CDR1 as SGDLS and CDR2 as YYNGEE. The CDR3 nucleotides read TGTGCCAGCAGCACCCGAGCGGGGGCGGGTGGCTACACCTTC. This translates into CASSTRAGAGGYTF.

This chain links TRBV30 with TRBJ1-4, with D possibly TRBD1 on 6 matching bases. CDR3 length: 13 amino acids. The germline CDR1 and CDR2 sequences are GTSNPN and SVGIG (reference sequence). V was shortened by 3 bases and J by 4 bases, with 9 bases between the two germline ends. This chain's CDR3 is CAWSGQINEKLFF. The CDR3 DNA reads TGTGCCTGGAGCGGACAGATTAATGAAAAACTGTTTTTT.

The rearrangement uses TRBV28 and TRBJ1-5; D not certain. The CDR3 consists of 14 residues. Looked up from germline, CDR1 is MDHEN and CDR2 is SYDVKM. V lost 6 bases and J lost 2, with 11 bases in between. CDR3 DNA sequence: TGTGCCAGCAGCGAAAGGGCCGGCAATCAGCCCCAGCATTTT. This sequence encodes CASSERAGNQPQHF.

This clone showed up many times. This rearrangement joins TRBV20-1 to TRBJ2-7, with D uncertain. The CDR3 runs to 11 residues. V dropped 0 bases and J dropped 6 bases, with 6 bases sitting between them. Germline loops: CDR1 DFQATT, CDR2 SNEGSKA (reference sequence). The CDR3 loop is CSARDPREQYF. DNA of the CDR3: TGCAGTGCTAGAGATCCTCGCGAGCAGTACTTC.

The CDR3 spells CASSLELDTQYF. The CDR3 DNA is TGCGCCAGCAGCTTGGAATTGGATACGCAGTATTTT. V usage is TRBV5-1 and J usage is TRBJ2-3; D uncertain. Deletions cut 0 bases from V and 6 bases from J, with 5 bases between. Germline V gene lookup returns CDR1 SGHRS and CDR2 YFSETQ. The CDR3 has 12 residues.

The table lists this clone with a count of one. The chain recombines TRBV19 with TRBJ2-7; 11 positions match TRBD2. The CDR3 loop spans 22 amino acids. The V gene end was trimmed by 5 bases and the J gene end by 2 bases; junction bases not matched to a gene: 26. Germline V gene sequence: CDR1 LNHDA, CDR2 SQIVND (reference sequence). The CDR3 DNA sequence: TGTGCCAGTAGTGACCCCCGATCTCTCCAGGGACTAGCGGACGACCCCCCCTACGAGCAGTACTTC. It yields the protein CASSDPRSLQGLADDPPYEQYF.